The 22 T cell receptor beta chains reported below all come from one sample, sequenced in a study of T cells in Graves' hyperthyroidism and ophthalmopathy. Using RNA transcripts as the source, TCR beta CDR3 regions were amplified. With the HTBI primer set, the TCR CDR3 went through a first round of RT-PCR. TCRdb reprocessed the multiplex PCR reads via MiXCR and lists one record per CDR3 protein. Of 450,000 to 700,000 distinct CDR3 sequences in the sample, about 45% are singletons; the top ten hold around 8%. Sequenced material: peripheral blood or thyroid tissue (not recorded which). The source of these receptors is a woman between 18 and 29 years old with Graves' hyperthyroidism.

The J gene is TRBJ2-7, the V gene TRBV7-3; D possibly corresponds to TRBD1 (6 bases). The CDR3 has 16 amino acids. Germline CDR1 is SGHTA and CDR2 is FQGTGA. Trimming stripped 3 bases from V and 3 bases from J, with 18 bases between. CDR3 amino acids: CASSLAPKTGFYEQYF. The CDR3 nucleotides read TGTGCCAGCAGCTTGGCCCCTAAAACAGGGTTCTACGAGCAGTACTTC.

This chain joins TRBV24-1 and TRBJ2-7; the match to TRBD1 covers 7 bases. Looked up from germline, CDR1 is KGHDR and CDR2 is SFDVKD. The CDR3 contains 16 residues. V lost 3 bases, J lost 0 bases, and 7 bases stayed unmatched. The chain's CDR3 is CATSDPTGQSSYEQYF. The CDR3 DNA follows: TGTGCCACCAGTGATCCGACAGGGCAAAGCTCCTACGAGCAGTACTTC.

This clonotype was seen repeatedly, ten times or more. V usage is TRBV12-3 or TRBV12-4 and J usage is TRBJ2-7; 8 nucleotides align to TRBD2. The CDR3 loop spans 13 amino acids. The trim removed 7 bases at V and 4 bases at J, leaving 6 bases unmatched. The CDR3 DNA is TGTGCCAGCACCTATAGCGGGAAGTACGAGCAGTACTTC. This codes for CASTYSGKYEQYF.

This clonotype was recorded at least ten times. CDR3 residues: CASRSGVSGANVLTF. The CDR3 nucleotides are TGCGCCAGCCGCTCCGGGGTGTCTGGGGCCAACGTCCTGACTTTC. V gene TRBV5-1 combines with J gene TRBJ2-6; possibly TRBD2 for D (5 bases). This CDR3 is 15 amino acids long. V shed 7 bases and J shed 1 base, with 12 bases lying between them. Germline CDR1 reads SGHRS; CDR2 reads YFSETQ.

The genes are TRBV6-5 and TRBJ1-6; D gene ambiguous. The CDR3 covers 15 residues. V was shortened by 2 bases and J by 10 bases, with 15 bases between the two germline ends. Germline CDR1 and CDR2: MNHEY and SVGAGI. The DNA for the CDR3 is TGTGCCAGCAGTTACACGGTTGGGGAGGACTCACCCCTCCACTTT. Translating it yields CASSYTVGEDSPLHF.

This chain connects TRBV7-2 to TRBJ2-7, with 15 bases matching TRBD2. The V gene's germline CDR1 is SGHTA and CDR2 FQGNSA. This CDR3 spans 17 amino acids. V gave up 4 bases and J gave up 6 bases; unmatched junction bases: 10. CDR3 sequence (DNA): TGTGCCAGCAGCTACTTCGGACTAGCGGGAGGGGGCGTCGAGCAGTACTTC. Translating gives CASSYFGLAGGGVEQYF.

This clonotype was seen many times. J is TRBJ1-1 and V is TRBV5-1; 11 bases are shared with TRBD1. Germline V gene data show CDR1 as SGHRS and CDR2 as YFSETQ. The length of the CDR3 is 18 residues. J was trimmed by 3 bases and V by 0 bases; bases with no gene match: 10. The CDR3 sequence: CASSLGPPGQGVHTEAFF. The CDR3 DNA follows: TGCGCCAGCAGCTTGGGGCCTCCGGGACAGGGGGTGCACACTGAAGCTTTCTTT.

The sample holds a few counts of this clonotype. The V gene is TRBV20-1, the J gene TRBJ2-3; tentatively, D is TRBD1 or TRBD2 (5 bases each). The CDR3 totals 13 residues. The germline V gene has CDR1 DFQATT and CDR2 SNEGSKA (reference sequence). V lost 3 bases to trimming and J lost 0 bases, with 7 bases between them. This CDR3 is CSASRDSTDTQYF. The CDR3 coding sequence is TGCAGTGCTAGTAGGGACAGCACAGATACGCAGTATTTT.

This clonotype showed up many times. V gene TRBV15 combines with J gene TRBJ1-5, with D uncertain. Between the trimmed V and J ends, which lost 0 bases and 7 bases, there was a span of 19 bases. The CDR3 runs 17 residues. The germline V gene encodes CDR1 LNHNV and CDR2 YYDKDF (reference sequence). The CDR3 region is CATSREGWQSRAQPQHF. CDR3 bases: TGTGCCACCAGCAGAGAGGGTTGGCAGTCAAGGGCGCAGCCCCAGCATTTT.

The chain carries TRBV6-5 and TRBJ2-5; 10 nucleotides line up with TRBD1. The CDR3 has 17 amino acids. The junction had 9 bases not matched to a gene; V was cut back by 0 bases and J by 5 bases. Germline values: CDR1 MNHEY, CDR2 SVGAGI. CDR3 nucleotides: TGTGCCAGCAGTTACTCGCCGGGACAGGGGCAATGGGAGACCCAGTACTTC. As protein: CASSYSPGQGQWETQYF.

The J gene is TRBJ2-6, the V gene TRBV20-1; unclear D gene. V lost 6 bases to trimming and J lost 0 bases, with 12 bases between them. Germline V gene lookup returns CDR1 DFQATT and CDR2 SNEGSKA (reference sequence). This CDR3 comprises 15 residues. In DNA, the CDR3 is TGCAGTGCGCAGCCGGCCATCTCTGGGGCCAACGTCCTGACTTTC. Its protein product is CSAQPAISGANVLTF.

The chain has TRBV4-1 and TRBJ1-6; the D gene is possibly TRBD1 (5 bases). Per the germline V gene, CDR1 is MGHRA and CDR2 is YSYEKL. V lost 0 bases and J lost 3, with 15 bases in between. The CDR3 sequence is 18 residues long. As DNA, the CDR3 is TGCGCCAGCAGCCAAGATGGGAGGGGACCTCGCTATAATTCACCCCTCCACTTT. Its translation is CASSQDGRGPRYNSPLHF.

There are many counts of this clonotype. This sequence joins TRBV7-8 and TRBJ2-7; D gene unclear. The CDR3 length is 15 residues. Germline V gene lookup returns CDR1 SGHVS and CDR2 FQNEAQ. The V gene lost 4 bases and the J gene lost 3 bases, with 16 bases spanning the gap. This CDR3 reads CASSSSDVLVYEQYF. Written as DNA, the CDR3 is TGTGCCAGCAGCTCATCGGACGTATTAGTCTACGAGCAGTACTTC.

The CDR3 DNA follows: TGTGCCAGCAGAGACCTAACAGGGGGCACTGAAGCTTTCTTT. Its translation: CASRDLTGGTEAFF. The chain recombines TRBV7-9 with TRBJ1-1; 8 bases match TRBD1. CDR1 and CDR2 (germline): SEHNR, FQNEAQ (reference sequence). V was pared by 6 bases and J by 4 bases, with 7 bases of the junction left unmatched. The length of the CDR3 is 14 residues.

In this sample, this clonotype turned up many times. The V call is TRBV28, the J call TRBJ1-2, with D uncertain. Germline V gene sequence: CDR1 MDHEN, CDR2 SYDVKM. The CDR3 has 11 residues. V lost 6 bases and J lost 6, with 8 bases in between. The CDR3 spells CASSGVHGYTF. The CDR3 DNA reads as TGTGCCAGCAGCGGGGTTCATGGCTACACCTTC.

This chain connects TRBV10-3 to TRBJ2-7, with D possibly matching TRBD1 (5 bases). V lost 8 bases and J 3 bases, leaving 23 bases between the germline ends. The germline V gene encodes CDR1 ENHRY and CDR2 SYGVKD. This CDR3 is built from 16 residues. The CDR3 loop is CAIATQGRLNGYEQYF. In DNA form, the CDR3 reads TGTGCCATCGCAACCCAGGGTCGACTGAATGGCTACGAGCAGTACTTC.

This clonotype was observed at least ten times. The J gene is TRBJ2-7, the V gene TRBV2; TRBD2 matches at 8 bases. With 9 bases clipped from V and 6 bases from J, the junction kept 7 bases outside the gene matches. This CDR3 region has 12 residues. Germline V gene lookup returns CDR1 SNHLY and CDR2 FYNNEI. As DNA, the CDR3 is TGTGCCAGTGAGCGGGAGAGTCTCGAGCAGTACTTC. It translates to CASERESLEQYF.

The chain has TRBV7-2 and TRBJ2-2; 8 bases map to TRBD1. V lost 1 base to trimming and J lost 1 base; unmatched junction nucleotides: 2. CDR3 length: 16 residues. Germline V gives CDR1 SGHTA, CDR2 FQGNSA. The CDR3 sequence is CASSLGGTGNTGELFF. The CDR3 DNA reads TGTGCCAGCAGCTTAGGGGGGACAGGGAACACCGGGGAGCTGTTTTTT.

The chain joins TRBV15 to TRBJ1-2; a possible D gene is TRBD1 (6 bases). This CDR3 contains 12 residues. Germline CDR1 is LNHNV and CDR2 is YYDKDF (reference sequence). V lost 6 bases and J lost 10, with 15 bases in between. The CDR3 sequence is CATSLGGAFYTF. The CDR3 nucleotides read TGTGCCACCAGTCTAGGGGGGGCGTTCTACACCTTC.

Note on this clonotype: The junction does not match germline at one end; this may be a read error. The genes are TRBV7-7 and TRBJ1-3; no clear D. The CDR3 runs to 13 residues. Germline V CDR1 and CDR2: SSHAT, FNYEAQ (reference sequence). DNA of the CDR3: TGTGCTAGCAGCTTAAGTTGGGGAAACACCATATATTTT. Its translation is CASSLSWGNTIYF.

V usage is TRBV5-6 and J usage is TRBJ1-1; a possible D gene is TRBD1 (6 bases). CDR1 and CDR2 from the germline V gene are SGHDT and YYEEEE. Trimming removed 4 bases from V and 0 bases from J, with 13 bases in between. The CDR3 length is 15 residues. The CDR3 protein is CASSGLDSLNTEAFF. Here the CDR3 DNA reads TGTGCCAGCAGCGGACTGGACAGTTTGAACACTGAAGCTTTCTTT.

This clonotype was picked up many times. The chain employs TRBV5-6 and TRBJ2-7; tentatively, D is TRBD1 or TRBD2 (5 bases each). Germline V gene data show CDR1 as SGHDT and CDR2 as YYEEEE. The CDR3 covers 14 residues. The V and J ends lost 2 bases and 7 bases respectively, with 16 bases between them. Written as DNA, the CDR3 is TGTGCCAGCAGCTTTGGGGACCATAGGGGAGAGCAGTACTTC. This sequence encodes CASSFGDHRGEQYF.